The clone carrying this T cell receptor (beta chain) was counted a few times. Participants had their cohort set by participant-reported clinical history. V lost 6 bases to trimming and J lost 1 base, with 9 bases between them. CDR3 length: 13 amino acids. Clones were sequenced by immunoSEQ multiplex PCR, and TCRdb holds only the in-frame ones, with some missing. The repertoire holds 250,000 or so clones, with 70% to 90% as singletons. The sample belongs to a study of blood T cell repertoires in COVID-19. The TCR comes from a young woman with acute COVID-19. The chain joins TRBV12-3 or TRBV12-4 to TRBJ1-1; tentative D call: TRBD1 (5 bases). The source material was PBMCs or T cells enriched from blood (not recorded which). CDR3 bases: TGTGCCAGCAGGCCAGGGCAGAACACTGAAGCTTTCTTT. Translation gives CASRPGQNTEAFF.